The 26 T cell receptor beta chains listed next were all sequenced from one sample in a study of early T cells in non-severe SARS-CoV-2 infection. TCRdb processed the 5' RACE reads anew with MiXCR; each CDR3 protein has one entry. The sample consists of tens of thousands of distinct CDR3 sequences, roughly an eighth of them appearing once. Source material: whole blood. These receptors were collected from an adult who was a healthcare worker with PCR-confirmed SARS-CoV-2 infection or an uninfected control (not recorded which).

This clonotype was counted between two and nine times. The rearrangement uses TRBV7-3 and TRBJ2-7; no firm D call. V was clipped by 0 bases and J by 2 bases, with 5 bases between them. From germline, CDR1 is SGHTA and CDR2 FQGTGA. The CDR3 length is 13 residues. In DNA, the CDR3 is TGTGCCAGCAGCTTAACGGGTGCCTACGAGCAGTACTTC. It yields the protein CASSLTGAYEQYF.

This clonotype was seen more than once but under ten times. The genes are TRBV5-1 and TRBJ2-2; maybe TRBD1 (6 bases). Trimming took off 4 bases at V and 7 bases at J, with 11 bases between the two ends. CDR1 is SGHRS, CDR2 YFSETQ, per germline. This CDR3 is built from 13 residues. CDR3 nucleotides: TGCGCCAGCAGCACACAGGGAATCGGGGAGCTGTTTTTT. Protein: CASSTQGIGELFF.

Ten or more counts support this clonotype. This rearrangement joins TRBV28 to TRBJ1-2; perhaps TRBD1 as D (5 bases). Germline V gene data show CDR1 as MDHEN and CDR2 as SYDVKM. The V end lost 5 bases, the J end lost 5 bases, and 12 bases lay between the germline ends. The CDR3 totals 13 residues. CDR3 bases: TGTGCCAGCAGTCCGACAGTGACTTATGGCTACACCTTC. As protein: CASSPTVTYGYTF.

This clonotype was observed a few times. The CDR3 DNA sequence: TGTGCCAGCAGTTACGGCCAGGAGAGCTCTGGAAACACCATATATTTT. Translating it yields CASSYGQESSGNTIYF. The rearrangement joins TRBV6-6 to TRBJ1-3; no clear D. CDR3 length: 16 amino acids. Trimming cost V 2 bases and J 0 bases, with 11 bases left between them. CDR1 MNHNY and CDR2 SVGAGI come from the germline V gene (reference sequence).

In this sample, this clonotype turned up many times. The V call is TRBV6-5, the J call TRBJ2-3; D gene ambiguous. From germline, CDR1 is MNHEY and CDR2 SVGAGI. The CDR3 extends over 14 amino acids. With 6 bases removed from V and 3 bases from J, the gap between germline ends came to 13 bases. The CDR3 here is CASSPNFSTDTQYF. CDR3 in DNA: TGTGCCAGCAGCCCCAACTTCTCGACAGATACGCAGTATTTT.

This clonotype was observed at least ten times. CDR3 in amino acids: CASSTMTGGDYGYTF. The CDR3 DNA reads TGTGCCAGCAGTACTATGACAGGGGGCGACTATGGCTACACCTTC. V and J are TRBV5-4 and TRBJ1-2; 10 bases agree with TRBD1. This CDR3 is built from 15 residues. The germline V gene encodes CDR1 SGHNT and CDR2 YYREEE (reference sequence). V dropped 5 bases and J dropped 3; count of bases not matched to a gene: 7.

Many counts were recorded for this clonotype. The chain uses TRBV6-5 and TRBJ2-1; TRBD2 matches at 10 bases. Germline V gene data show CDR1 as MNHEY and CDR2 as SVGAGI. After removal of 2 bases from V and 0 bases from J, the junction contained 7 bases not matched to a gene. This CDR3 contains 18 residues. This chain's CDR3 is CASSYRTSGASSYNEQFF. DNA for the CDR3: TGTGCCAGCAGTTACCGAACTAGCGGGGCGAGCTCCTACAATGAGCAGTTCTTC.

A few counts support this clonotype. CDR3 loop: CAISETGTNEQFF. The CDR3 DNA follows: TGTGCCATCAGTGAAACCGGGACCAATGAGCAGTTCTTC. The rearrangement links TRBV10-3 to TRBJ2-1; tentatively, D is TRBD1 or TRBD2 (5 bases each). V was cut by 3 bases and J by 6 bases, with 9 bases left in between. The CDR3 runs to 13 residues. Per the germline V gene, CDR1 is ENHRY and CDR2 is SYGVKD.

The table lists this clonotype with many counts. The gene calls are TRBV6-1 and TRBJ1-1; the D gene is possibly TRBD1 (6 bases). The CDR3 has 14 residues. Trimming removed 8 bases at V and 8 bases at J, with 21 bases between. Germline CDR1 MNHNS, CDR2 SASEGT. The CDR3: CASHSRGGEVEAFF. The DNA for the CDR3 is TGTGCCAGCCACTCCCGAGGGGGGGAGGTCGAAGCTTTCTTT.

This clonotype was detected ten times or more. J is TRBJ2-1 and V is TRBV29-1, with 9 bases aligning to TRBD2. Germline V gives CDR1 SQVTM, CDR2 ANQGSEA. The length of the CDR3 is 14 residues. V shed 5 bases and J 1 base; nucleotides not matched to a gene: 3. The CDR3 loop is CSVRLAVSYNEQFF. The CDR3 region has the DNA TGCAGCGTTAGACTAGCGGTATCCTACAATGAGCAGTTCTTC.

The rearrangement joins TRBV4-2 to TRBJ2-7; D is unclear. Between the trimmed V and J ends, which lost 1 base and 4 bases, there was a span of 11 bases. The CDR3 consists of 14 residues. The germline CDR1 and CDR2 sequences are LGHNA and YNFKEQ. DNA for the CDR3: TGTGCCAGCAGCCAAGTCTTTAGCAGATACGAGCAGTACTTC. It yields the protein CASSQVFSRYEQYF.

This clonotype turned up a few times. The V and J genes are TRBV29-1 and TRBJ2-7; tentatively, D is TRBD1 (7 bases). V was shortened by 5 bases and J by 3 bases, with 11 bases between the two germline ends. The CDR3 is 12 residues long. From germline, CDR1 is SQVTM and CDR2 ANQGSEA. The CDR3 here is CSVTGEVYEQYF. CDR3 nucleotide sequence: TGCAGCGTTACAGGGGAGGTCTACGAGCAGTACTTC.

Only a few counts were recorded for this clonotype. This chain joins TRBV7-2 and TRBJ2-1; 7 bases align to TRBD2. This CDR3 contains 16 residues. CDR1 and CDR2 from the germline V gene are SGHTA and FQGNSA. The J segment lost 4 bases and the V segment lost 5 bases, leaving 11 bases of the junction unmatched. The CDR3 nucleotides are TGTGCCAGCAGCCCTAGGGCCCAGCGGGGTTACAATGAGCAGTTCTTC. It specifies CASSPRAQRGYNEQFF.

This clonotype has ten or more counts. The gene calls are TRBV9 and TRBJ2-1, with 7 bases matching TRBD2. The CDR3 has 16 residues. The junction had 4 bases not matched to a gene; V was cut back by 0 bases and J by 1 base. Germline CDR1 SGDLS, CDR2 YYNGEE. CDR3 DNA: TGTGCCAGCAGCGTAGGCGGGAGCGGATCCTACAATGAGCAGTTCTTC. Translating gives CASSVGGSGSYNEQFF.

V and J are TRBV5-1 and TRBJ2-4; D perhaps matches TRBD2 (6 bases). The germline gives CDR1 SGHRS, CDR2 YFSETQ. This CDR3 has 17 amino acids. Trimming took off 0 bases at V and 0 bases at J, with 13 bases between the two ends. CDR3 residues: CASSLAGSIRAKNIQYF. CDR3 nucleotides: TGCGCCAGCAGCTTGGCCGGGAGTATCAGAGCCAAAAACATTCAGTACTTC.

V gene TRBV12-3 or TRBV12-4 combines with J gene TRBJ2-7; 7 bases fit TRBD1. The CDR3 length is 16 residues. Trimming cost V 5 bases and J 4 bases; bases outside gene matches: 14. CDR3 sequence (DNA): TGTGCCAGCAGTGGCCCGGGGCAGGGGGATTCGTACGAGCAGTACTTC. This translates into CASSGPGQGDSYEQYF.

This clonotype has more than one count but fewer than ten. CDR3 sequence: CASGGHFSYNEQFF. In nucleotides, the CDR3 is TGTGCCAGCGGGGGACACTTCTCCTACAATGAGCAGTTCTTC. V usage is TRBV28 and J usage is TRBJ2-1; possibly TRBD1 for D (6 bases). Germline-derived CDR1 and CDR2 are MDHEN and SYDVKM. CDR3 size: 14 residues. Between the trimmed V and J ends, which lost 8 bases and 0 bases, there was a span of 11 bases.

This chain joins TRBV7-3 and TRBJ2-2, with TRBD2 matching 9 bases. The CDR3 contains 16 residues. Germline V gives CDR1 SGHTA, CDR2 FQGTGA. With V trimmed by 4 bases and J by 2 bases, 5 bases remained unmatched. The DNA for the CDR3 is TGTGCCAGCAGCTCCTGGACTAGCGAAAACACCGGGGAGCTGTTTTTT. Protein product: CASSSWTSENTGELFF.

V and J are TRBV5-5 and TRBJ2-3, with D unclear. The CDR3 runs to 12 residues. Germline V gene lookup returns CDR1 SGHKS and CDR2 YYEKEE (reference sequence). Trimming shortened V by 2 bases and J by 4 bases, and 5 bases separated the two germline ends. DNA of the CDR3: TGTGCCAGCAGCTTTGACCCAGATACGCAGTATTTT. Amino acids: CASSFDPDTQYF.

This clonotype showed up just a few times. The chain carries TRBV6-5 and TRBJ1-1; TRBD1 matches 9 bases. The V gene's germline CDR1 is MNHEY and CDR2 SVGAGI. This CDR3 comprises 15 residues. With V trimmed by 7 bases and J by 6 bases, 12 bases remained unmatched. The CDR3 is CASTQKNRGLSEAFF. The CDR3 nucleotides are TGTGCCAGCACCCAAAAGAACAGGGGGCTGTCTGAAGCTTTCTTT.

This clonotype was counted ten times or more. J is TRBJ2-6 and V is TRBV2; tentatively, D is TRBD1 (5 bases). Between the trimmed V and J ends, which lost 8 bases and 0 bases, there was a span of 11 bases. The CDR3 extends over 15 amino acids. The germline CDR1 and CDR2 sequences are SNHLY and FYNNEI. The CDR3 nucleotides are TGTGCCAGCGGACGACAGTTCTCTGGGGCCAACGTCCTGACTTTC. Translating it yields CASGRQFSGANVLTF.

At least ten counts were recorded for this clonotype. The rearrangement uses TRBV7-6 and TRBJ1-1; tentatively, D is TRBD1 (5 bases). The V and J ends lost 1 base and 2 bases respectively, with 11 bases between them. The CDR3 spans 15 residues. The germline V gene has CDR1 SGHVS and CDR2 FNYEAQ. The CDR3 loop reads CASSLGLGGNTEAFF. DNA for the CDR3: TGTGCCAGCAGCTTAGGTTTGGGGGGAAACACTGAAGCTTTCTTT.

The rearrangement links TRBV18 to TRBJ2-7, with 8 nucleotides matching TRBD1. Unmatched junction bases numbered 10, after V lost 2 bases and J lost 7 bases. Germline V CDR1 and CDR2: KGHSH, LQKENI. CDR3 size: 15 residues. The CDR3 nucleotides read TGTGCCAGCTCACCAGGGACAGGAGTCCTAGGGGAGCAGTACTTC. As protein: CASSPGTGVLGEQYF.

This clonotype was observed a few times. The V call is TRBV4-1, the J call TRBJ1-5; perhaps TRBD1 as D (6 bases). The CDR3 runs to 14 residues. Looked up from germline, CDR1 is MGHRA and CDR2 is YSYEKL. The germline V and J ends were trimmed by 3 bases and 5 bases, with 11 bases remaining between them. In DNA form, the CDR3 reads TGCGCCAGCAGCCAGGGGGCAGGGGATCAGCCCCAGCATTTT. This codes for CASSQGAGDQPQHF.

CDR3 region: CASSSETYEQYF. For the CDR3, the DNA is TGTGCCAGCAGCAGCGAGACCTACGAGCAGTACTTC. This chain joins TRBV5-4 and TRBJ2-7; D call uncertain. Per germline, CDR1 SGHNT and CDR2 YYREEE (reference sequence). This CDR3 has 12 amino acids. V gave up 4 bases and J gave up 2 bases, with 7 bases separating them.

This clonotype has a count of ten or more. In nucleotides, the CDR3 is TGCAGCGCCGGAGGGGGGCGCGGGGCAGATACGCAGTATTTT. Translating it yields CSAGGGRGADTQYF. This sequence joins TRBV29-1 and TRBJ2-3; D is perhaps TRBD1 or TRBD2 (6 bases each). The germline V gene encodes CDR1 SQVTM and CDR2 ANQGSEA. The V gene lost 7 bases and the J gene lost 4 bases, with 18 bases spanning the gap. This CDR3 spans 14 amino acids.